The entry that follows covers one T cell receptor beta chain sequence. Its antigen is currently not known. Base qualities are not at hand, and no much larger clone is one base apart. The record originates from a study of blood T cell repertoires in COVID-19 (dated by TCRdb to 2018 to 2021). With regard to the full study: Samples covering the acute and convalescent phases of COVID-19 were provided by collaborators in the United States, Italy and Spain. The material from the prospective study consisted of cDNA or gDNA derived from T cells, B-cell-depleted T cells, or PBMCs. Subjects who had been exposed to COVID-19, were actively infected with it, or had recovered from it provided the deeply sampled blood TCRbeta repertoires that made up the dataset. The repertoires were made available in a free public database intended to serve as a resource for research on the immune response to SARS-CoV-2. Samples were obtained from the ongoing ImmuneRACE study (first 160 participants) and from about 1,300 subjects provided by 6 global collaborators. A de-identified subject ID, COVID-19 status, age in years and sex were almost always included in the sample metadata. Where available, HLA class I and class II types were taken from metadata supplied by the sample provider and were not determined by assay-based typing.

Results and caveats for the whole study, not just this receptor: Clinical and demographic metadata were provided uncurated, with the amount varying by source and participant.

TCRbeta CDR3 regions were amplified from genomic DNA by means of the immunoSEQ Assay, a bias-controlled multiplex PCR. Per the original workflow: The number of nucleated cells in each sample was estimated from the amplification of reference gene primers within the assay. To quantify the absolute abundance of each unique TCRbeta CDR3 rearrangement, sequence reads were collapsed and filtered. For each sample, productive Simpson clonality was calculated as the square root of Simpson's diversity index across productive rearrangements. TCRdb carries this immuneACCESS record with in-frame sequences only. Its versions omit some clonotypes, under half of them owing to an unresolved V gene in the studies checked, with the rest unexplained. V, J and clone size reflect that table, while D and trimming were determined from the DNA. This sample is represented by about 240,000 clones; about 86% of them were singletons. The ten largest clones add up to about 3.3% of the sample.

Enrolling through a virtual design, the prospective study's participants ranged in age from roughly 18 to 95 years and lived across some 22 United States geographic areas. In the prospective study, participants were assigned to cohorts based on the clinical history participants reported in a screening survey and a study questionnaire. In the prospective study, whole blood, serum and a nasopharyngeal or oropharyngeal swab were collected from each participant by mobile phlebotomists. Over an approximately 2-month period, participants in the prospective study had the option of providing additional blood draws and questionnaires. Blood samples from the prospective study were shipped frozen or at room temperature prior to DNA extraction. The clonotype was recovered from a woman in her thirties or forties with acute COVID-19. The specimen sequenced was PBMCs or T cells enriched from blood (not recorded which).

This receptor carries the CDR3 CASSQLAGGPGEQYF. The DNA reads TGCGCCAGCAGCCAGTTAGCGGGAGGGCCGGGGGAGCAGTACTTC. The chain is made from TRBV4-1 and TRBJ2-7; the central 11 bases match TRBD2. The V end gives up 3 bases and the J end 7 bases, leaving 8 bases in the junction not matched to a gene. Reading the germline V gene gives CDR1 MGHRA and CDR2 YSYEKL. From the cysteine up to the phenylalanine, the CDR3 has a length of 15 residues. CDR3 DNA is the only sequence kept; it has 45 bases, read in frame from the first base.